The 25 T cell receptor beta chains given below trace back to one sample, sequenced in a study of OX40 agonist ivuxolimab in advanced cancers. The repertoire was sequenced with immunoSEQ multiplex PCR; TCRdb's copy has only in-frame clones and lacks some. The data contain roughly 75,000 clones, around 83% of them seen just once; the ten biggest clones take up approximately 6.5%. The material was CD4+ or CD8+ T cells sorted from blood, obtained in a trial of the OX40 agonist ivuxolimab. These receptors all come from an adult with an advanced solid tumor such as melanoma, head and neck, liver or kidney cancer.

The chain carries TRBV15 and TRBJ1-6; TRBD1 might be the D (5 bases). Trimming cost V 2 bases and J 0 bases, with 11 bases left between them. The CDR3 loop spans 17 amino acids. Germline CDR1 and CDR2: LNHNV and YYDKDF (reference sequence). CDR3 nucleotide sequence: TGTGCCACCAGCAGACCCCGGGGGGGCTCCTATAATTCACCCCTCCACTTT. As protein: CATSRPRGGSYNSPLHF.

The chain recombines TRBV18 with TRBJ1-3; the D is unclear. The ends were cut back, 3 bases at V and 0 bases at J, with 15 bases in the middle. Germline values: CDR1 KGHSH, CDR2 LQKENI. This CDR3 contains 17 residues. The CDR3 reads CASSPRPDLTSGNTIYF. DNA of the CDR3: TGTGCCAGCTCACCTCGCCCTGACTTAACCTCTGGAAACACCATATATTTT.

For this clone: This specimen includes other DNA sequences encoding the same CDR3. This chain links TRBV30 with TRBJ2-5, with D perhaps being TRBD1 or TRBD2 (5 bases each). CDR3 length: 12 amino acids. The ends were cut back, 1 base at V and 2 bases at J, with 5 bases in the middle. The germline CDR1 and CDR2 sequences are GTSNPN and SVGIG (reference sequence). CDR3 sequence: CAWSGGQETQYF. Written as DNA, the CDR3 is TGTGCCTGGAGTGGGGGGCAAGAGACCCAGTACTTC.

The CDR3: CASSYIWGGNSPLHF. CDR3 coding DNA: TGTGCCAGCAGTTACATCTGGGGCGGAAATTCACCCCTCCACTTT. The J gene is TRBJ1-6, the V gene TRBV6-5; D possibly corresponds to TRBD1 (5 bases). V was pared by 2 bases and J by 7 bases, with 12 bases between. Looked up from germline, CDR1 is MNHEY and CDR2 is SVGAGI. The CDR3 sequence is 15 residues long.

The chain carries TRBV11-3 and TRBJ2-7, with D perhaps matching TRBD2 (6 bases). The V and J ends lost 5 bases and 5 bases respectively, with 22 bases between them. Germline CDR1 is SGHNT and CDR2 is YENEEA. The CDR3 runs 16 residues. CDR3 sequence: CASSPRLDPYSDEQYF. The CDR3 DNA follows: TGTGCCAGCAGCCCCCGACTAGACCCCTATTCCGACGAGCAGTACTTC.

The chain combines TRBV2 with TRBJ1-5, with TRBD1 matching over 8 bases. In germline, CDR1 is SNHLY, CDR2 FYNNEI. This CDR3 is built from 13 residues. Trimming at V came to 3 bases and at J to 5 bases, leaving 0 bases not matched to a gene. The CDR3 loop reads CASSETGDQPQHF. As DNA, the CDR3 is TGTGCCAGCAGTGAGACAGGGGATCAGCCCCAGCATTTT.

This clone was observed once. V gene TRBV19 combines with J gene TRBJ2-5, with 8 nucleotides matching TRBD2. Trimming cost V 5 bases and J 5 bases; bases outside gene matches: 10. The CDR3 runs 15 residues. CDR1 is LNHDA and CDR2 is SQIVND in the germline V gene (reference sequence). The CDR3 nucleotides are TGTGCCAGTAGTCGTTTTAGCGGGATCGGGGAGACCCAGTACTTC. Residues: CASSRFSGIGETQYF. Full variable domain (outside the CDR3, taken from reference TRBV19 and TRBJ2-5): DGGITQSPKYLFRKEGQNVTLSCEQNLNHDAMYWYRQDPGQGLRLIYYSQIVNDFQKGDIAEGYSVSREKKESFPLTVTSAQKNPTAFYLCASSRFSGIGETQYFGPGTRLLVL.

The rearrangement joins TRBV5-6 to TRBJ1-3; D unclear. Trimming shortened V by 2 bases and J by 0 bases, and 3 bases separated the two germline ends. The germline CDR1 and CDR2 sequences are SGHDT and YYEEEE. There are 13 residues in the CDR3. As DNA, the CDR3 is TGTGCCAGCAGCTTCAGCTCTGGAAACACCATATATTTT. It specifies CASSFSSGNTIYF.

The gene calls are TRBV19 and TRBJ1-5; tentative D call: TRBD1 (5 bases). The CDR3 totals 14 residues. The germline V and J ends were trimmed by 10 bases and 1 base, with 14 bases remaining between them. The V gene's germline CDR1 is LNHDA and CDR2 SQIVND (reference sequence). The CDR3 is CATGAGTSNQPQHF. The CDR3 nucleotides read TGTGCCACTGGGGCAGGGACGAGCAATCAGCCCCAGCATTTT.

This clone was picked up a small number of times. The chain uses TRBV5-1 and TRBJ1-6; D remains unclear. Between the trimmed V and J ends, which lost 2 bases and 7 bases, there was a span of 13 bases. Germline CDR1 SGHRS, CDR2 YFSETQ. The CDR3 is 15 residues long. The CDR3 DNA sequence: TGCGCCAGCAGCTTACACACCGATTCAAATTCACCCCTCCACTTT. It specifies CASSLHTDSNSPLHF.

The chain carries TRBV27 and TRBJ1-1, with TRBD1 as a possible D gene (5 bases). The CDR3 contains 13 residues. CDR1 is MNHEY and CDR2 is SMNVEV in the germline V gene (reference sequence). The V and J ends lost 2 bases and 4 bases respectively, with 8 bases between them. The CDR3 is CASSLRGTTEAFF. CDR3 sequence (DNA): TGTGCCAGCAGTTTAAGGGGAACCACTGAAGCTTTCTTT.

This clone was seen only once. The chain employs TRBV27 and TRBJ2-1; tentative D call: TRBD2 (5 bases). Looked up from germline, CDR1 is MNHEY and CDR2 is SMNVEV (reference sequence). There are 15 residues in the CDR3. The V and J ends lost 2 bases and 9 bases respectively, with 17 bases between them. DNA of the CDR3: TGTGCCAGCAGTTTAAGAGAGGGTTGGCGCGCTGAGCAGTTCTTC. Translation gives CASSLREGWRAEQFF.

This chain connects TRBV4-3 to TRBJ2-1; the match to TRBD2 covers 9 bases. In germline, CDR1 is LGHNA, CDR2 YSLEER. This CDR3 region has 15 residues. V shed 8 bases, J shed 6 bases, and the junction held 11 bases outside the gene matches. CDR3 sequence (DNA): TGCGCCAGCCGAAAGAGGGTAGCGGGAGTCAATGAGCAGTTCTTC. It is translated as CASRKRVAGVNEQFF.

The chain couples TRBV11-3 to TRBJ2-3, with 10 positions matching TRBD2. V lost 0 bases to trimming and J lost 2 bases; unmatched junction nucleotides: 5. Per germline, CDR1 SGHNT and CDR2 YENEEA. The CDR3 has 17 residues. This CDR3 reads CASSLDLAGGPTDTQYF. The DNA of the CDR3 is TGTGCCAGCAGCTTAGATTTAGCGGGGGGACCCACAGATACGCAGTATTTT.

The rearrangement uses TRBV11-3 and TRBJ1-6; possibly TRBD1 for D (5 bases). This CDR3 contains 12 residues. The germline gives CDR1 SGHNT, CDR2 YENEEA. The germline V and J ends were trimmed by 3 bases and 9 bases, with 6 bases remaining between them. CDR3: CASSFRVSPLHF. DNA for the CDR3: TGTGCCAGCAGCTTCAGGGTTTCACCCCTCCACTTT.

The chain recombines TRBV7-8 with TRBJ2-1; the match to TRBD2 covers 11 bases. V lost 1 base and J lost 3; bases outside the gene matches: 11. The CDR3 loop spans 19 amino acids. Germline V CDR1 and CDR2: SGHVS, FQNEAQ. CDR3 protein: CASSLGFSGGAEDYNEQFF. For the CDR3, the DNA is TGTGCCAGCAGCTTAGGGTTTAGCGGGGGGGCCGAAGACTACAATGAGCAGTTCTTC.

This chain uses TRBV30 with TRBJ2-5; 10 bases map to TRBD2. The CDR3 is 15 residues long. Trimming at V came to 4 bases and at J to 7 bases, leaving 12 bases not matched to a gene. The germline V gene has CDR1 GTSNPN and CDR2 SVGIG (reference sequence). The CDR3 nucleotides read TGTGCCTGGACCCTAGCGGGGGTAACCTCAGGGACCCAGTACTTC. Protein: CAWTLAGVTSGTQYF. Using reference TRBV30 and TRBJ2-5 for the parts outside the CDR3, the full variable domain is SQTIHQWPATLVQPVGSPLSLECTVEGTSNPNLYWYRQAAGRGLQLLFYSVGIGQISSEVPQNLSASRPQDRQFILSSKKLLLSDSGFYLCAWTLAGVTSGTQYFGPGTRLLVL.

This clone occurred once. The chain carries TRBV6-6 and TRBJ1-1; the D gene is possibly TRBD1 (5 bases). The CDR3 sequence is 15 residues long. The germline V gene encodes CDR1 MNHNY and CDR2 SVGAGI (reference sequence). With 7 bases removed from V and 2 bases from J, the gap between germline ends came to 17 bases. The CDR3 bases are TGTGCCAGCACTCCGAAGGGTCAGGGTAACACTGAAGCTTTCTTT. This translates into CASTPKGQGNTEAFF.

The chain recombines TRBV11-1 with TRBJ2-7, with a weak D call TRBD2 (5 bases). Trimming stripped 0 bases from V and 3 bases from J, with 6 bases between. CDR1 is SGHAT, CDR2 FQDESV, per germline (reference sequence). This CDR3 is 13 amino acids long. The CDR3 nucleotides are TGTGCCAGCAGCTTAGCGGAGGACTACGAGCAGTACTTC. Protein product: CASSLAEDYEQYF.

The chain links TRBV5-1 to TRBJ1-2; possible D gene TRBD1, 6 bases. Germline V CDR1 and CDR2: SGHRS, YFSETQ. The CDR3 has 15 residues. The ends were cut back, 4 bases at V and 2 bases at J, with 15 bases in the middle. CDR3 in amino acids: CASSRNFQGNYGYTF. The CDR3, as DNA: TGCGCCAGCAGCCGAAACTTCCAGGGGAACTATGGCTACACCTTC.

In nucleotides, the CDR3 is TGTGCCAGCAGTGAATCTGGGGGGGGATATTCACCCCTCCACTTT. Translating gives CASSESGGGYSPLHF. The chain carries TRBV25-1 and TRBJ1-6, with D perhaps TRBD1 (5 bases). Trimming took off 1 base at V and 8 bases at J, with 12 bases between the two ends. The germline CDR1 and CDR2 sequences are MGHDK and SYGVNS. The CDR3 is 15 residues long.

The CDR3 reads CASSYVQLSYNSPLHF. The CDR3 coding sequence is TGTGCCAGCAGTTACGTTCAGCTTTCCTATAATTCACCCCTCCACTTT. The chain joins TRBV6-5 to TRBJ1-6; D not resolved. The CDR3 length is 16 residues. Trimming left V 2 bases short and J 1 base short, with 9 bases between. Germline CDR1 MNHEY, CDR2 SVGAGI.

V and J are TRBV4-2 and TRBJ2-7; 11 nucleotides line up with TRBD1. The CDR3 has 15 residues. Losses at the gene ends were 1 base for V and 3 bases for J; bases not matched to a gene: 2. In germline, CDR1 is LGHNA, CDR2 YNFKEQ. CDR3 DNA sequence: TGTGCCAGCAGCCAAGGGACAGGGGGCTACTACGAGCAGTACTTC. Translating it yields CASSQGTGGYYEQYF.

V usage is TRBV7-2 and J usage is TRBJ1-4, with unresolved D. The CDR3 runs 15 residues. V lost 3 bases and J 3 bases, leaving 11 bases between the germline ends. Germline V gene data show CDR1 as SGHTA and CDR2 as FQGNSA. The CDR3 loop reads CASSLRAGSNEKLFF. In DNA, the CDR3 is TGTGCCAGCAGCTTGAGGGCGGGTTCTAATGAAAAACTGTTTTTT.

This chain links TRBV5-4 with TRBJ2-7, with 8 bases identical to TRBD2. The CDR3 has 16 residues. Germline V lookup: CDR1 SGHNT, CDR2 YYREEE (reference sequence). Trimming at V came to 0 bases and at J to 1 base, leaving 6 bases not matched to a gene. CDR3 loop: CASSLDGVAGSYEQYF. The CDR3, as DNA: TGTGCCAGCAGCTTGGACGGGGTAGCGGGATCCTACGAGCAGTACTTC.